This T cell receptor beta chain was sequenced for a study of T cells in Graves' hyperthyroidism and ophthalmopathy. With V trimmed by 5 bases and J by 4 bases, 4 bases remained unmatched. Germline lookup yields CDR1 SEHNR and CDR2 FQNEAQ (reference sequence). This CDR3 is 15 amino acids long. TCR beta CDR3 regions were amplified from RNA transcripts. A first-round RT-PCR of the TCR CDR3 used the HTBI primer set. One entry per CDR3 protein, called by TCRdb with MiXCR from the multiplex PCR reads. Of about 640,000 distinct CDR3 sequences in the sample, about 20% were seen once. This clonotype was recorded many times.

Sequencing input: blood. The receptor's source is a man aged 30 to 39 with Graves' ophthalmopathy. The V gene is TRBV7-9, the J gene TRBJ2-3, with TRBD2 matching 12 bases. CDR3 bases: TGTGCCAGCAGCCAACTAGCGGGAGGCTCAGATACGCAGTATTTT. Amino acids: CASSQLAGGSDTQYF.